Listed here are 22 T cell receptor beta chains from one sample, sequenced in a study of regulatory T cells in long-lasting Graves disease. Both iRepertoire HTBI primers and Arm-PCR of CDR3 regions were used to build the TCR beta libraries. MiXCR was run by TCRdb on the multiplex PCR reads, yielding one entry per CDR3 protein. The sample lists roughly 360,000 distinct CDR3 sequences; 12% were seen once. Time point defined: newly diagnosed GD, antithyroid drugs for less than 3 months. The TCR library used RNA extracted from PBMCs. The sample was also linked to a second study, of T cells in Graves' hyperthyroidism and ophthalmopathy.

The input for sequencing was peripheral blood mononuclear cells (PBMCs), taken at new diagnosis, from a patient treated with antithyroid drugs. All receptors derive from a woman aged 18-30 years with Graves disease.

A remark on this clonotype: At one boundary the junction diverges from the germline segment, which might be a read error. This chain connects TRBV20-1 to TRBJ1-5, with a possible D match to TRBD1 (6 bases). Germline CDR1 DFQATT, CDR2 SNEGSKA (reference sequence). This CDR3 region has 13 residues. CDR3 sequence: CSARGAGDQPQHF. The CDR3 region has the DNA TGCAGTGCGAGAGGGGCAGGGGATCAGCCCCAGCATTTT.

This clonotype was picked up one time. One end of the junction is discordant with germline, which a read error may explain. The V and J genes are TRBV6-1 and TRBJ2-5; D gene unclear. Germline CDR1 MNHNS, CDR2 SASEGT. The CDR3 consists of 13 residues. The CDR3 loop reads CASSAERVETHYF. The CDR3 nucleotides read TGTGCCAGCAGTGCGGAGCGCGTCGAGACCCATTACTTC.

V and J are TRBV24-1 and TRBJ2-3, with 8 bases identical to TRBD2. The length of the CDR3 is 15 residues. J gave up 4 bases and V 3 bases, and 5 bases lay outside the gene matches. Germline CDR1 KGHDR, CDR2 SFDVKD. CDR3 region: CATSDPGGDADTQYF. In DNA form, the CDR3 reads TGTGCCACCAGTGATCCGGGGGGGGACGCAGATACGCAGTATTTT.

Points on this clonotype: Being one base from a much bigger clone, this may be a read error. Because the CDR3 is missing its conserved closing phenylalanine or tryptophan, this is likely a read error. This chain links TRBV2 with TRBJ2-5; TRBD1 aligns across 12 bases. This CDR3 has 15 amino acids. V lost 8 bases, J lost 4 bases, and 8 bases stayed unmatched. Germline-derived CDR1 and CDR2 are SNHLY and FYNNEI. The CDR3 sequence: CASGGPGQGAETQYL. The CDR3, as DNA: TGTGCCAGCGGGGGCCCGGGACAGGGGGCAGAGACCCAGTACCTC.

This clonotype was counted ten times or more. This rearrangement joins TRBV20-1 to TRBJ1-1; D remains ambiguous. The CDR3 extends over 13 amino acids. The V gene's germline CDR1 is DFQATT and CDR2 SNEGSKA (reference sequence). V lost 3 bases and J lost 1, with 9 bases in between. The CDR3 DNA is TGCAGTGCTAGTCGCAGTTGGAACACTGAAGCTTTCTTT. The encoded protein is CSASRSWNTEAFF.

This clonotype was observed many times. The chain has TRBV28 and TRBJ2-4, with 7 positions matching TRBD1. CDR3 length: 17 amino acids. Germline assignment: CDR1 MDHEN and CDR2 SYDVKM. The ends lost 6 bases at V and 0 bases at J; junction bases unmatched: 11. The CDR3 region is CASRQPTGARAKNIQYF. The CDR3 nucleotides are TGTGCCAGCAGACAACCCACAGGGGCGCGAGCCAAAAACATTCAGTACTTC.

The sample holds a few counts of this clonotype. This chain uses TRBV20-1 with TRBJ2-3, with D possibly TRBD2 on 5 matching bases. CDR1 is DFQATT and CDR2 is SNEGSKA in the germline V gene (reference sequence). V lost 0 bases and J 4 bases, leaving 14 bases between the germline ends. This CDR3 comprises 15 residues. The CDR3 region is CSARDTSTGSDTQYF. The DNA of the CDR3 is TGCAGTGCTAGAGATACTAGTACGGGATCAGATACGCAGTATTTT.

This clonotype was counted ten times or more. The rearrangement links TRBV6-1 to TRBJ1-1, with D tentatively TRBD1 (5 bases). The ends were cut back, 6 bases at V and 0 bases at J, with 26 bases in the middle. The CDR3 extends over 19 amino acids. Germline loops: CDR1 MNHNS, CDR2 SASEGT. CDR3 region: CASSIGPYPTGGMNTEAFF. CDR3 nucleotides: TGTGCCAGCAGCATAGGCCCCTACCCCACGGGGGGTATGAACACTGAAGCTTTCTTT.

Note on this clonotype: A far larger clone is one base from this, pointing to a likely read error. The gene calls are TRBV11-3 and TRBJ1-1, with a tentative D call TRBD1 (6 bases). This CDR3 has 14 residues. Germline V gives CDR1 SGHNT, CDR2 YENEEA. CDR3 region: CASRPRVWDTGAFF. The CDR3 coding sequence is TGTGCCAGCCGACCGAGGGTCTGGGACACTGGAGCTTTCTTT.

This clonotype has only a few counts. This chain uses TRBV14 with TRBJ2-1, with D unclear. This CDR3 is 12 amino acids long. CDR1 and CDR2 from the germline V gene are SGHDN and FVKESK. V was cut by 4 bases and J by 9 bases, with 10 bases left in between. CDR3 DNA sequence: TGTGCCAGCAGCCCACTGGGTGTTGAGCAGTTCTTC. As protein: CASSPLGVEQFF.

The chain recombines TRBV6-1 with TRBJ2-5, with D uncertain. V lost 8 bases to trimming and J lost 1 base, with 8 bases between them. CDR3 length: 12 amino acids. Germline CDR1 reads MNHNS; CDR2 reads SASEGT. The CDR3 protein is CASGHSQETQYF. CDR3 coding DNA: TGTGCCAGCGGGCACAGCCAAGAGACCCAGTACTTC.

In this sample, this clonotype turned up a few times. This chain uses TRBV18 with TRBJ1-2, with 8 bases lining up with TRBD1. Germline V lookup: CDR1 KGHSH, CDR2 LQKENI. The CDR3 loop spans 14 amino acids. The V segment lost 6 bases and the J segment 2 bases; nucleotides outside the gene matches: 5. For the CDR3, the DNA is TGTGCCAGCTCGCGACAGGGGTGGAACTATGGCTACACCTTC. The encoded protein is CASSRQGWNYGYTF.

This clonotype was detected many times. This rearrangement joins TRBV7-9 to TRBJ2-5, with D uncertain. The CDR3 covers 12 residues. V was pared by 5 bases and J by 4 bases, with 8 bases between. Germline CDR1 and CDR2: SEHNR and FQNEAQ (reference sequence). In nucleotides, the CDR3 is TGTGCCAGCAGCACTCACCCAGAGACCCAGTACTTC. Translated: CASSTHPETQYF.

Notes on this clonotype: At one of its ends the junction is not consistent with the germline gene, which may arise from a read error. The chain couples TRBV28 to TRBJ2-2; D possibly matches TRBD1 or TRBD2 (6 bases each). The CDR3 is 16 amino acids. CDR1 is MDHEN, CDR2 SYDVKM, per germline. The CDR3 spells CTSSSSGAGDTGELFF. The CDR3 DNA is TGTACCAGCAGTTCCTCGGGGGCTGGGGACACCGGGGAGCTGTTTTTT.

This clonotype was counted at least ten times. The J gene is TRBJ2-5, the V gene TRBV6-5; D not resolved. V was cut by 0 bases and J by 2 bases, with 13 bases left in between. The germline gives CDR1 MNHEY, CDR2 SVGAGI. CDR3 size: 16 residues. CDR3 protein: CASSYSSGRLQETQYF. In nucleotides, the CDR3 is TGTGCCAGCAGTTACTCGAGTGGACGCCTTCAAGAGACCCAGTACTTC.

As for this clonotype: This clone may be a read error of a much larger clone one base away. Likely a read error: the CDR3 ends without its conserved phenylalanine or tryptophan. The genes are TRBV28 and TRBJ2-3; no firm D call. The CDR3 sequence is 13 residues long. Germline loops: CDR1 MDHEN, CDR2 SYDVKM. V shed 4 bases and J shed 7 bases, with 12 bases lying between them. The CDR3 sequence: CASSSVVPNTQYL. DNA for the CDR3: TGTGCCAGCAGTTCCGTAGTCCCGAATACGCAGTATTTA.

This clonotype was picked up many times. CDR3 nucleotide sequence: TGTGCCAGCAGTTTATCCTTACTCGTGACAGCAGGATATGGCTACACCTTC. Amino acid sequence: CASSLSLLVTAGYGYTF. V is TRBV27 and J is TRBJ1-2; TRBD1 is a possible D gene (5 bases). CDR1 is MNHEY, CDR2 SMNVEV, per germline (reference sequence). This CDR3 comprises 17 residues. Trimming removed 0 bases from V and 5 bases from J, with 19 bases in between.

There are a few counts of this clonotype. The V call is TRBV5-1, the J call TRBJ2-1, with 10 nucleotides matching TRBD2. Germline V gene sequence: CDR1 SGHRS, CDR2 YFSETQ. After removal of 0 bases from V and 4 bases from J, the junction contained 4 bases not matched to a gene. CDR3 length: 16 amino acids. The CDR3 DNA reads TGCGCCAGCAGCTTGGGAATAGCGGGGGGTTACAATGAGCAGTTCTTC. Translating it yields CASSLGIAGGYNEQFF.

This clonotype occurred a few times. The CDR3 sequence is CASSQRSGTTYNEQFF. CDR3 nucleotides: TGTGCCAGCAGCCAGCGTTCCGGGACAACCTACAATGAGCAGTTCTTC. This chain uses TRBV3-1 with TRBJ2-1; a weak D match, TRBD1 (6 bases). CDR3 size: 16 residues. Deletions cut 3 bases from V and 2 bases from J, with 14 bases between. The germline CDR1 and CDR2 sequences are LGHDT and YNNKEL (reference sequence).

The chain combines TRBV28 with TRBJ2-3; 7 bases agree with TRBD1. J gave up 4 bases and V 8 bases, and 6 bases lay outside the gene matches. This CDR3 is 13 amino acids long. Germline assignment: CDR1 MDHEN and CDR2 SYDVKM. The CDR3 sequence is CASHRGLSDTQYF. The CDR3 DNA follows: TGTGCCAGCCACAGGGGTCTCTCAGATACGCAGTATTTT. Based on the CDR3 plus reference TRBV28 and TRBJ2-3, the full variable domain is DVKVTQSSRYLVKRTGEKVFLECVQDMDHENMFWYRQDPGLGLRLIYFSYDVKMKEKGDIPEGYSVSREKKERFSLILESASTNQTSMYLCASHRGLSDTQYFGPGTRLTVL.

This clonotype has ten or more counts. CDR3 amino acids: CASSGGGGGHNEQFF. The CDR3 DNA is TGTGCCAGCAGCGGCGGCGGGGGGGGCCACAATGAGCAGTTCTTC. The chain has TRBV7-9 and TRBJ2-1, with 9 bases aligning to TRBD2. There are 15 residues in the CDR3. With V trimmed by 5 bases and J by 5 bases, 7 bases remained unmatched. CDR1 and CDR2 from the germline V gene are SEHNR and FQNEAQ (reference sequence).

This clonotype was counted many times. The V gene is TRBV12-3 or TRBV12-4, the J gene TRBJ1-1; D is unclear. The germline V and J ends were trimmed by 4 bases and 1 base, with 7 bases remaining between them. The CDR3 contains 13 residues. CDR3 sequence: CASSYAANTEAFF. CDR3 sequence (DNA): TGTGCCAGCAGTTACGCAGCGAACACTGAAGCTTTCTTT.